This T cell receptor (beta chain) was recovered during a study of blood T cell repertoires in COVID-19. Whole-study context: Acute and convalescent COVID-19 samples came from the United States, Italy and Spain. Nucleic acid was either cDNA or gDNA, and it came from T cells, B-cell-depleted T cells, or PBMCs.

CDR3 size: 12 residues. Deletions cut 4 bases from V and 14 bases from J, with 15 bases between. Germline V gene data show CDR1 as LNHDA and CDR2 as SQIVND (reference sequence). As processed by the authors: Reference gene primer amplification gave estimated nucleated cell counts. The data were produced by immunoSEQ multiplex PCR, yet TCRdb's version contains in-frame clones alone and is incomplete. Clone size and V and J calls were adopted from that table, with D and trimming inferred from the DNA. The data hold tens of thousands of clones, with approximately 80% observed a single time. The clonotype was recovered from a human donor in a cohort sampled during active COVID-19. The chain joins TRBV19 to TRBJ2-1, with a tentative D call TRBD1 (6 bases). Sequences were obtained from peripheral blood. This CDR3 is CASSTPGVPKFF. CDR3 coding DNA: TGTGCCAGTAGTACCCCAGGGGTTCCTAAGTTCTTC.